A single sample is the source of the 5 T cell receptor beta chains below, sequenced in a study of post-analysis software for immune sequencing data. Study conclusions and caveats: Patients carried several TRBV segments more frequently than controls did, and TRBV5-6, TRBV5-1 and TRBV20-1 were among them.

Antigens for these TCRs are unknown. Tagging with unique molecular identifiers was a feature of the TCR beta cDNA libraries. TCRdb reprocessed the PCR reads via MiXCR and lists one record per CDR3 protein. The repertoire holds 600,000 to 700,000 distinct CDR3 sequences, with more than 50% as singletons. The sequenced sample consisted of blood. These receptors all come from a girl aged 2 to 10 with multiple sclerosis.

The chain links TRBV5-6 to TRBJ2-5; TRBD1 aligns across 12 bases. The DNA end favors TRBJ2-7, so the J call may be wrong. The germline V gene encodes CDR1 SGHDT and CDR2 YYEEEE. The CDR3 is 14 residues long. Written as DNA, the CDR3 is TGTGCCAGCAGCTCCGGGACAGGGGGCGGCGAGCAGTACTTC. It specifies CASSSGTGGGEQYF.

This clonotype was observed a handful of times. The chain combines TRBV5-1 with TRBJ2-1, with 7 bases matching TRBD2. From germline, CDR1 is SGHRS and CDR2 YFSETQ. The CDR3 covers 16 residues. V shed 5 bases and J 0 bases; nucleotides not matched to a gene: 8. The CDR3 here is CASRSSGAVSYNEQFF. The CDR3 coding sequence is TGCGCCAGCAGATCTAGCGGTGCGGTCTCCTACAATGAGCAGTTCTTC.

The chain is built from TRBV24-1 and TRBJ2-1; D call uncertain. V was shortened by 2 bases and J by 7 bases, with 11 bases between the two germline ends. Germline lookup yields CDR1 KGHDR and CDR2 SFDVKD. There are 14 residues in the CDR3. The CDR3: CATSDSKLPNEQFF. In DNA, the CDR3 is TGTGCCACCAGTGATTCCAAACTACCGAATGAGCAGTTCTTC.

Only a few counts were recorded for this clonotype. The chain couples TRBV12-3 or TRBV12-4 to TRBJ1-5, with D unclear. The V and J ends lost 6 bases and 0 bases respectively, with 15 bases between them. The length of the CDR3 is 16 residues. DNA for the CDR3: TGTGCCAGCAGGTACAGTAAGGCTTATAGCAATCAGCCCCAGCATTTT. Translated: CASRYSKAYSNQPQHF.

The V gene is TRBV20-1, the J gene TRBJ2-1, with D perhaps matching TRBD2 (5 bases). Trimming stripped 3 bases from V and 6 bases from J, with 15 bases between. Germline V CDR1 and CDR2: DFQATT, SNEGSKA (reference sequence). This CDR3 is 14 amino acids long. This chain's CDR3 is CSARPAGKSNEQFF. In DNA, the CDR3 is TGCAGTGCTAGGCCGGCCGGGAAAAGCAATGAGCAGTTCTTC.